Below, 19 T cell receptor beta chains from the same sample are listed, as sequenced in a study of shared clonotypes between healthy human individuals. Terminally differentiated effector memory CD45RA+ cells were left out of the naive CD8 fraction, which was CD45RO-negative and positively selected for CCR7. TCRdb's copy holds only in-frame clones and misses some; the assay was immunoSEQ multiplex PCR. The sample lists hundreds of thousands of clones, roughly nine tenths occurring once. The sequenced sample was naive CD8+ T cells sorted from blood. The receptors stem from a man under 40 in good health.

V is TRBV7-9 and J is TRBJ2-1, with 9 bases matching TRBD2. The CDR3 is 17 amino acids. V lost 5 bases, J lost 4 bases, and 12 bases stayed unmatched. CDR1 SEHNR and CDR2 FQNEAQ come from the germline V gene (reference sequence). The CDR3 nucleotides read TGTGCCAGCAGCCCCTTAGCGGGAGAAGCGACATACAATGAGCAGTTCTTC. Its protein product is CASSPLAGEATYNEQFF.

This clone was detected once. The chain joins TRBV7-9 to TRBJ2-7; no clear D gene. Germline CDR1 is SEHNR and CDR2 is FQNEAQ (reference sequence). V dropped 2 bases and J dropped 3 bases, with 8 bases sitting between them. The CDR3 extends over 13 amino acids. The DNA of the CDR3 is TGTGCCAGCAGCTTACAAAACAGCTACGAGCAGTACTTC. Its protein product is CASSLQNSYEQYF.

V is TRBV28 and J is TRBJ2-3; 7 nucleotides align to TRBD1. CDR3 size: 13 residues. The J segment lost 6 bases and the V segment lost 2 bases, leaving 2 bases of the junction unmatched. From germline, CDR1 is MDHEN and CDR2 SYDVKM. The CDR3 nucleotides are TGTGCCAGCAGTTTAGAGGGGGCCGATACGCAGTATTTT. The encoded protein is CASSLEGADTQYF.

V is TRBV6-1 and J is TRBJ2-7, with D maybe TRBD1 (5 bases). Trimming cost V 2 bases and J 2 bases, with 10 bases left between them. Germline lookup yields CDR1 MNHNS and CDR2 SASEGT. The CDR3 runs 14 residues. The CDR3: CASSEKTATYEQYF. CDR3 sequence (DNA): TGTGCCAGCAGTGAAAAGACAGCTACCTACGAGCAGTACTTC.

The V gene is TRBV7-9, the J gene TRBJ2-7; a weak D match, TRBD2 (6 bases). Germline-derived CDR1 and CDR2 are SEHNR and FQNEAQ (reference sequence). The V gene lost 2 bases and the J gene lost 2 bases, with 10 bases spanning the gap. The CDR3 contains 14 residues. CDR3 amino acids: CASSLIGEAYEQYF. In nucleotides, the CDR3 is TGTGCCAGCAGCTTAATAGGGGAGGCCTACGAGCAGTACTTC.

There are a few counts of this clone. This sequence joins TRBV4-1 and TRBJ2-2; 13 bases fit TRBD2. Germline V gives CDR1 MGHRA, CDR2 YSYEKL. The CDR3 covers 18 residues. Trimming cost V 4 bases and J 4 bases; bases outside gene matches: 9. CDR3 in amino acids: CASSPLGLAGLSTGELFF. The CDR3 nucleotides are TGCGCCAGCAGCCCCTTGGGACTAGCGGGACTTTCCACCGGGGAGCTGTTTTTT.

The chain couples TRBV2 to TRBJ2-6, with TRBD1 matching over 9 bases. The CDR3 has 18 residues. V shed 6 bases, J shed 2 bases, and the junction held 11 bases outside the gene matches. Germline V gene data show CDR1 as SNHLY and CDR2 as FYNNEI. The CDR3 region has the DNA TGTGCCAGCAGGGGCCCCCGGGACAGGGAGCCTGGGGCCAACGTCCTGACTTTC. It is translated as CASRGPRDREPGANVLTF.

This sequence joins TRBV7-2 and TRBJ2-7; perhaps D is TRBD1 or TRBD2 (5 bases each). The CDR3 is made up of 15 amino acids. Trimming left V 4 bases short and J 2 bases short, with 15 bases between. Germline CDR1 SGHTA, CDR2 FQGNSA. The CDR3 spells CASSWYSGATYEQYF. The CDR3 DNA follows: TGTGCCAGCAGCTGGTATTCCGGGGCGACCTACGAGCAGTACTTC.

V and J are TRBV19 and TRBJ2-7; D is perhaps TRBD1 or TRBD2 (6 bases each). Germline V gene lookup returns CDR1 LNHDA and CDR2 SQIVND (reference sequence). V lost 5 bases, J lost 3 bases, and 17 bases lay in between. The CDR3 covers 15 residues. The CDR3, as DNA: TGTGCCAGTAGTCCCTCGGGGGCGGCCAACTACGAGCAGTACTTC. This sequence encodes CASSPSGAANYEQYF.

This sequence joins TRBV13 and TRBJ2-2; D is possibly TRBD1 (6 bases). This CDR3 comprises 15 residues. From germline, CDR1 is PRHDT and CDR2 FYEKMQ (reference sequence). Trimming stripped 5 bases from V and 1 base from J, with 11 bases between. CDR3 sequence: CASSTTGLNTGELFF. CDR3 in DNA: TGTGCCAGCAGCACTACAGGGTTGAACACCGGGGAGCTGTTTTTT.

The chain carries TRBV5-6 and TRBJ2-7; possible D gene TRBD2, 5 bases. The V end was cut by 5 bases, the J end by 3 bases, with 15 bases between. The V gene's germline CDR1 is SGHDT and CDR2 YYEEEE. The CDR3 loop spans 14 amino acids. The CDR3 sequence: CASSSQDSIYEQYF. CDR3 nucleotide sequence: TGTGCCAGCAGTTCTCAGGACTCCATCTACGAGCAGTACTTC. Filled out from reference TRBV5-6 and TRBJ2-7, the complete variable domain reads DAGVTQSPTHLIKTRGQQVTLRCSPKSGHDTVSWYQQALGQGPQFIFQYYEEEERQRGNFPDRFSGHQFPNYSSELNVNALLLGDSALYLCASSSQDSIYEQYFGPGTRLTVT.

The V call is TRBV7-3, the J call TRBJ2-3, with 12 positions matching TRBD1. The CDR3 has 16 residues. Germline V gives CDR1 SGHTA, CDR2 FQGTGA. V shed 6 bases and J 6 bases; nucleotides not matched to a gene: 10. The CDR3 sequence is CASSPLGQGAPDTQYF. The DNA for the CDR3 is TGTGCCAGCAGTCCCCTGGGACAGGGGGCTCCCGATACGCAGTATTTT. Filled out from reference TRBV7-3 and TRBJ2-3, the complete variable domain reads GAGVSQTPSNKVTEKGKYVELRCDPISGHTALYWYRQSLGQGPEFLIYFQGTGAADDSGLPNDRFFAVRPEGSVSTLKIQRTERGDSAVYLCASSPLGQGAPDTQYFGPGTRLTVL.

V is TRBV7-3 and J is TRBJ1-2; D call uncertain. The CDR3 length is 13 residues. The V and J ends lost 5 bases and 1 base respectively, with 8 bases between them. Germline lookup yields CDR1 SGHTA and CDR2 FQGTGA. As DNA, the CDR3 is TGTGCCAGCAGCCCGGGAGTTAACTATGGCTACACCTTC. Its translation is CASSPGVNYGYTF.

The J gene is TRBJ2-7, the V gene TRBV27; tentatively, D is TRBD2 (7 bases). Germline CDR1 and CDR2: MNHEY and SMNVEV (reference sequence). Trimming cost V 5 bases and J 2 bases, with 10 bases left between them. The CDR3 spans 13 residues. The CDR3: CASSMRGPYEQYF. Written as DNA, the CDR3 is TGTGCCAGCAGTATGCGGGGGCCCTACGAGCAGTACTTC.

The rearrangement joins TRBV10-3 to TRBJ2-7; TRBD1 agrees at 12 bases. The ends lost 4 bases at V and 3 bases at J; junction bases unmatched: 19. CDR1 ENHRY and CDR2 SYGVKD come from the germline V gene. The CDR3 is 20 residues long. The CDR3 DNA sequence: TGTGCCATCAGTGGGGGGACAGGGGGCAATACCATTCATTTTGGCTACGAGCAGTACTTC. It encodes CAISGGTGGNTIHFGYEQYF.

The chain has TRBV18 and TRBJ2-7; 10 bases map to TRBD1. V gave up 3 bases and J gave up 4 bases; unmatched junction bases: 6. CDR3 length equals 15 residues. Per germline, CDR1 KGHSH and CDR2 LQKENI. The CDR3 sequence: CASSPTGTGAYEQYF. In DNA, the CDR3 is TGTGCCAGCTCACCGACCGGGACAGGGGCTTACGAGCAGTACTTC.

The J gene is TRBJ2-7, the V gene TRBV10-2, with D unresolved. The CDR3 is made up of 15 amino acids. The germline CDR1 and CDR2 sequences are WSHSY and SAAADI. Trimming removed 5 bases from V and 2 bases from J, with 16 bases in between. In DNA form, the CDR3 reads TGCGCCAGCAGTTCGTTCGGGCGGACCCCCTACGAGCAGTACTTC. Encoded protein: CASSSFGRTPYEQYF.

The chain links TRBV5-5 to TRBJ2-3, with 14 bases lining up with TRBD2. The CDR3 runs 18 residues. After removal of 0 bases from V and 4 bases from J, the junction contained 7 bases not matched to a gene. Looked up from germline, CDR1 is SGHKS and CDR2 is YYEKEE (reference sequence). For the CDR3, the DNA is TGTGCCAGCAGCTTGGTGGGACTAGCGGGAGAAGGCGCAGATACGCAGTATTTT. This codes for CASSLVGLAGEGADTQYF.

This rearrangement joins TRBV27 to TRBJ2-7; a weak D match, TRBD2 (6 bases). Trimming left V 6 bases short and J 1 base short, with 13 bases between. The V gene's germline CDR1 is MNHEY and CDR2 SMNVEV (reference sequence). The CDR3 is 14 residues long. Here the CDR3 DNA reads TGTGCCAGCAGAATAGCGGCATCGTCCTACGAGCAGTACTTC. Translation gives CASRIAASSYEQYF.